Listed below are T cell receptor beta chains from one sample, sequenced in a study of PD-1 blockade in classical Hodgkin lymphoma. Profiling relied on immunoSEQ multiplex PCR, and the TCRdb table lists in-frame clones only, not all of them. The sample lists tens of thousands of clones, about 91% occurring once. The starting material was peripheral blood mononuclear cells (PBMCs), obtained before the second cycle of nivolumab. Every receptor here comes from a human donor with classical Hodgkin lymphoma. Each CDR3 is given with its conserved first and last residue. D genes are given only for firm matches. Size is omitted from some rows. Given values are once, few, many or a class for expanded clones.

-	TRBJ2-1	TRBV4-1	TRBD2	CASSQVLRPGLADNEQFF	TGCGCCAGCAGCCAAGTCTTGAGGCCGGGACTAGCAGATAATGAGCAGTTCTTC
-	TRBJ1-3	TRBV6-7	-	CASSYSGGQGLYSGNTIYF	TGTGCCAGCAGTTACTCGGGGGGCCAGGGGTTATACTCTGGAAACACCATATATTTT
-	TRBJ1-6	TRBV28	-	CASSKDTSYNSPLHF	TGTGCCAGCAGCAAGGACACCTCCTATAATTCACCCCTCCACTTT
-	TRBJ1-1	TRBV2	TRBD1	CASSADRALEAFF	TGTGCCAGCAGTGCCGACAGGGCCCTTGAAGCTTTCTTT
-	TRBJ1-5	TRBV2	TRBD1	CASSDRGLSNQPQHF	TGTGCCAGCAGTGACAGGGGGCTTAGCAATCAGCCCCAGCATTTT
-	TRBJ1-3	TRBV6-6	TRBD1	CASSWEGDSSGNTIYF	TGTGCCAGCAGTTGGGAGGGGGACAGCTCTGGAAACACCATATATTTT
-	TRBJ1-1	TRBV21-1	-	CASTGDRRNTEAFF	TGTGCCAGCACCGGGGACAGGAGAAACACTGAAGCTTTCTTT
-	TRBJ1-4	TRBV6-5	-	CASRNRQANEKLFF	TGTGCCAGCAGGAATCGACAGGCTAATGAAAAACTGTTTTTT
-	TRBJ2-2	TRBV27	-	CASSSNRGRTTGELFF	TGTGCCAGCTCGTCGAATCGGGGCCGGACCACCGGGGAGCTGTTTTTT
-	TRBJ2-7	TRBV15	TRBD1	CATSKGTGVNEQYF	TGTGCCACCAGCAAGGGGACAGGGGTCAACGAGCAGTACTTC
-	TRBJ2-3	TRBV23-1	-	CASRGRHSTDTQYF	TGCGCCAGCAGGGGACGACATAGCACAGATACGCAGTATTTT
-	TRBJ2-7	TRBV28	-	CASSLWTNTYEQYF	TGTGCCAGCAGTTTATGGACGAACACCTACGAGCAGTACTTC
-	TRBJ1-2	TRBV4-1	TRBD1	CASSRGQGGYGYTF	TGCGCCAGCAGCCGAGGACAGGGGGGCTATGGCTACACCTTC
-	TRBJ2-1	TRBV10-3	-	CAISESTRVGSEQFF	TGTGCCATCAGTGAGTCGACCAGGGTAGGCAGTGAGCAGTTCTTC
-	TRBJ1-5	TRBV28	-	CASSPSLPLINSNQPQHF	TGTGCCAGCAGCCCGAGCCTGCCCCTAATAAATAGCAATCAGCCCCAGCATTTT
-	TRBJ1-2	TRBV9	TRBD1	CASSVATGGNSYGYTF	TGTGCCAGCAGCGTAGCTACAGGGGGGAATTCCTATGGCTACACCTTC
-	TRBJ2-7	TRBV28	-	CASSSLPGTPPPHF	TGTGCCAGCAGTTCATTGCCCGGGACTCCCCCTCCGCACTTC
-	TRBJ1-4	TRBV19	TRBD1	CASSTTGTGNEKLFF	TGTGCCAGTAGTACGACCGGGACAGGGAACGAAAAACTGTTTTTT
-	TRBJ2-5	TRBV5-1	-	CASSSIQGTGETQYF	TGCGCCAGCAGCTCGATACAAGGGACCGGGGAGACCCAGTACTTC
-	TRBJ1-2	TRBV5-5	-	CASSLGNTLYYGYTF	TGTGCCAGCAGCTTGGGGAATACGCTCTACTATGGCTACACCTTC
-	TRBJ2-3	TRBV11-1	-	CASSSRPMADTQYF	TGTGCCAGCAGCTCCAGACCCATGGCAGATACGCAGTATTTT
-	TRBJ2-7	TRBV6-5	-	CASSSDAIGTYEQYF	TGTGCCAGCAGTTCGGACGCCATCGGGACCTACGAGCAGTACTTC
-	TRBJ1-1	TRBV7-9	-	CASSQIELSVNTEAFF	TGTGCCAGCAGCCAAATCGAATTATCGGTGAACACTGAAGCTTTCTTT
-	TRBJ2-7	TRBV27	-	CASSLTGTGFYEQYF	TGTGCCAGCAGTTTGACCGGGACTGGCTTCTACGAGCAGTACTTC
-	TRBJ2-1	TRBV25-1	TRBD2	CASNPVAGGSEQFF	TGTGCCAGCAATCCGGTAGCGGGGGGCAGTGAGCAGTTCTTC
-	TRBJ2-3	TRBV7-9	-	CASSPPVDTQYF	TGTGCCAGCAGCCCCCCGGTAGATACGCAGTATTTT
few	TRBJ2-7	TRBV20-1	-	CSAPQGYEQYF	TGCAGTGCTCCACAGGGCTACGAGCAGTACTTC
-	TRBJ2-5	TRBV9	TRBD2	CASSSRTSQETQYF	TGTGCCAGCAGCTCCCGGACTAGTCAAGAGACCCAGTACTTC
-	TRBJ1-3	TRBV19	-	CASTIPGLAGNTIYF	TGTGCCAGTACCATCCCGGGGCTTGCTGGAAACACCATATATTTT
-	TRBJ2-3	TRBV10-2	TRBD2	CASRIAGDRDTQYF	TGCGCTAGCCGGATAGCGGGTGATCGGGATACGCAGTATTTT
-	TRBJ1-5	TRBV10-2	-	CASSEWQSNQPQHF	TGCGCCAGCAGTGAATGGCAAAGCAATCAGCCCCAGCATTTT
-	TRBJ2-7	TRBV18	-	CASSPDQIQQYF	TGTGCCAGCTCACCAGACCAAATCCAGCAGTACTTC
-	TRBJ2-1	TRBV7-9	-	CASSLWGSSYNEQFF	TGTGCCAGCAGTCTATGGGGAAGCTCCTACAATGAGCAGTTCTTC
-	TRBJ2-7	TRBV6-1	TRBD2	CASSELAGTGYEQYF	TGTGCCAGCAGTGAATTAGCGGGAACTGGTTACGAGCAGTACTTC
-	TRBJ1-5	TRBV2	-	CASSVGVQPQHF	TGTGCCAGCAGTGTGGGGGTTCAGCCCCAGCATTTT
-	TRBJ1-4	TRBV5-6	-	CASSLEQEKLFF	TGTGCCAGCAGCTTGGAGCAAGAAAAACTGTTTTTT
-	TRBJ1-6	TRBV19	TRBD1	CASSIRTGNSPLHF	TGTGCCAGTAGTATAAGGACAGGAAATTCACCCCTCCACTTT
-	TRBJ2-5	TRBV6-6	TRBD1	CASRQGAFVRETQYF	TGTGCCAGCAGACAGGGGGCGTTTGTGCGAGAGACCCAGTACTTC
-	TRBJ1-4	TRBV7-2	-	CASSLGPNEKLFF	TGTGCCAGCAGCTTGGGCCCTAATGAAAAACTGTTTTTT
-	TRBJ2-2	TRBV10-3	-	CATFGGRRTGELFF	TGTGCCACATTCGGGGGGCGCCGTACCGGGGAGCTGTTTTTT
-	TRBJ2-4	TRBV27	TRBD2	CASSLAGGLVKNIQYF	TGTGCCAGCAGTTTAGCGGGGGGGCTCGTCAAAAACATTCAGTACTTC
-	TRBJ2-1	TRBV27	TRBD2	CASSSRAGGNNEQFF	TGTGCCAGCAGTTCCCGAGCGGGAGGAAACAATGAGCAGTTCTTC
-	TRBJ1-2	TRBV28	-	CASTDLPGRNYGYTF	TGTGCCAGTACTGACCTCCCGGGTCGAAACTATGGCTACACCTTC
-	TRBJ1-5	TRBV28	-	CASQQGTSNQPQHF	TGTGCCAGCCAACAGGGAACCAGCAATCAGCCCCAGCATTTT
-	TRBJ2-2	TRBV7-2	-	CASSPRVGGPNTGELFF	TGTGCCAGCAGCCCCCGGGTAGGGGGACCGAACACCGGGGAGCTGTTTTTT
-	TRBJ2-4	TRBV7-8	-	CASSLGGWINIQYF	TGTGCCAGCAGCTTAGGGGGGTGGATCAACATTCAGTACTTC
-	TRBJ1-5	TRBV5-4	-	CASSFPRWGGPQPQHF	TGTGCCAGCAGCTTCCCACGGTGGGGGGGACCTCAGCCCCAGCATTTT
-	TRBJ2-2	TRBV15	-	CATSRDGANTGELFF	TGTGCCACCAGCAGAGATGGGGCGAACACCGGGGAGCTGTTTTTT
-	TRBJ2-5	TRBV19	-	CASSSYQETQYF	TGTGCCAGTAGTAGCTACCAAGAGACCCAGTACTTC
-	TRBJ1-5	TRBV28	-	CASATVQPQHF	TGTGCCAGCGCAACGGTTCAGCCCCAGCATTTT
-	TRBJ2-5	TRBV27	TRBD2	CASRPTSGRGIETQYF	TGTGCCAGCAGACCAACTAGCGGGCGAGGGATAGAGACCCAGTACTTC
-	TRBJ1-1	TRBV5-1	-	CASSPPRGTEAFF	TGCGCCAGCAGCCCGCCCAGGGGCACTGAAGCTTTCTTT
-	TRBJ2-4	TRBV7-9	TRBD2	CASSSGTSGSFGKNIQYF	TGTGCCAGCAGCTCCGGGACTAGCGGGAGTTTTGGCAAAAACATTCAGTACTTC
-	TRBJ2-1	TRBV4-1	-	CASSQVQEMGYNEQFF	TGCGCCAGCAGCCAAGTTCAGGAGATGGGCTACAATGAGCAGTTCTTC